This TCR beta chain appears in the sequencing data of a study of blood T cell repertoires in COVID-19. Study at large: Acute-phase and convalescent COVID-19 samples originated in the United States, Italy and Spain. PBMCs, B-cell-depleted T cells, or T cells were the source of the cDNA or gDNA that made up the material.

CDR1 is SGHVS and CDR2 is FNYEAQ in the germline V gene. V was pared by 4 bases and J by 5 bases, with 15 bases between. The CDR3 contains 14 residues. Original processing methods: Amplification of reference gene primers was used by the study to estimate nucleated cell counts. Profiling relied on immunoSEQ multiplex PCR, and the TCRdb table lists in-frame clones only, not all of them. V, J and clone size derive from that table, while D and trimming were established from the DNA sequence. Of 25,000 to 35,000 clones in the sample, around 85% were seen once. What was sequenced was peripheral blood. V and J are TRBV7-6 and TRBJ2-7; possibly TRBD1 for D (9 bases). The sequence was obtained from a human donor in a cohort sampled during active COVID-19. The CDR3 sequence: CASSSGGTGHEQYF. The CDR3 DNA sequence: TGTGCCAGCAGCTCGGGAGGGACAGGGCACGAGCAGTACTTC.